This entry describes one TCR beta chain. Its antigen is not known. The data originate from a study of PD-1 blockade in classical Hodgkin lymphoma. The length of the CDR3 is 17 residues. V was shortened by 5 bases and J by 0 bases, with 18 bases between the two germline ends. Per germline, CDR1 SGHNT and CDR2 YENEEA. Overall study results and limits: A reduction in baseline TCR diversity was reportedly seen in newly diagnosed patients relative to healthy donors. Patients with a complete response exhibited baseline diversity comparable to newly diagnosed patients. CD4+ but not CD8+ TCR diversity rose significantly by C4D1.

This table comes from immunoSEQ multiplex PCR, and its TCRdb copy is limited to in-frame clones, with some not included. The sample lists 45,000 to 50,000 clones; over 70% were seen once. All patients relapsed after autologous stem cell transplantation, and brentuximab vedotin exposure varied. V is TRBV11-3 and J is TRBJ2-3, with D maybe TRBD1 (6 bases). The receptor's source is a human donor with classical Hodgkin lymphoma. The specimen comprised peripheral blood mononuclear cells (PBMCs), sampled before the second cycle of nivolumab. Here the CDR3 reads CASSPGAQGPSTDTQYF. The CDR3 nucleotides are TGTGCCAGCAGCCCTGGGGCGCAGGGGCCTAGCACAGATACGCAGTATTTT.